One T cell receptor beta chain is described in this entry. V was pared by 2 bases and J by 11 bases, with 15 bases between. Per the germline V gene, CDR1 is MNHNS and CDR2 is SASEGT. The CDR3 has 13 amino acids. The data originate from a study of blood T cell repertoires in COVID-19. Assay: immunoSEQ multiplex PCR; the TCRdb copy retains only in-frame clones and omits some. The sample includes 400,000 to 550,000 clones, 85% to 90% of them seen just once. This TCR was recovered from a woman in her twenties or thirties with acute or convalescent COVID-19. The V gene is TRBV6-1, the J gene TRBJ1-1; D remains unclear. Specimen: peripheral blood. In nucleotides, the CDR3 is TGTGCCAGCAGTGAACTGGCCCCCGCCCCGGCTTTCTTT. The encoded protein is CASSELAPAPAFF.